The subject of this entry is one T cell receptor (beta chain). The data were obtained in a study of blood T cell repertoires in COVID-19. Looking at the study overall: Sites across the United States, Italy and Spain contributed samples from acute and convalescent COVID-19. Nucleic acid was either cDNA or gDNA, and it came from T cells, B-cell-depleted T cells, or PBMCs.

Trimming took 3 bases from V and 1 from J; bases not matched to a gene: 5. Germline CDR1 and CDR2: MGHRA and YSYEKL. The CDR3 is 17 residues long. Study processing details: Cell counts per sample came from amplifying reference gene primers. TCRdb's table, derived via immunoSEQ multiplex PCR, lists solely in-frame clones and lacks some. From that table come the V and J calls and clone size; the DNA was used to work out D and trimming. This table has 120,000 to 150,000 clones, 80% to 90% appearing once. The genes are TRBV4-1 and TRBJ1-3, with 11 bases lining up with TRBD1. This clonotype was sampled from a woman in her fifties or sixties with active COVID-19. Input material: peripheral blood. The DNA of the CDR3 is TGCGCCAGCAGCCACGGGACAGGGGGGCTTTCTGGAAACACCATATATTTT. This gives the protein CASSHGTGGLSGNTIYF.